What follows describes a single T cell receptor beta chain. This sample was included in a study of blood T cell repertoires in COVID-19. Study as a whole: Donors in the United States, Italy and Spain gave samples during acute or convalescent COVID-19. The cDNA or gDNA used as material had been derived from T cells, B-cell-depleted T cells, or PBMCs.

Original analysis: Nucleated cell number was recorded as an estimate derived from reference gene primer amplification. Method: immunoSEQ multiplex PCR; TCRdb's copy keeps in-frame clones and lacks some. That table is the source of V, J and clone size, and D and trimming were worked out from the DNA. The sample shows tens of thousands of clones, 86% of them seen only once. Germline CDR1 SGHTA, CDR2 FQGNSA. The CDR3 consists of 15 residues. Trimming cost V 3 bases and J 3 bases, with 15 bases left between them. The receptor was isolated from a human donor in a cohort sampled during active COVID-19. The chain couples TRBV7-2 to TRBJ2-7, with TRBD1 as a possible D gene (6 bases). What was sequenced was peripheral blood. CDR3 sequence: CASSFGDARGYEQYF. The CDR3, as DNA: TGTGCCAGCAGCTTTGGGGACGCCAGGGGCTACGAGCAGTACTTC. The whole variable domain, filled in from reference TRBV7-2 and TRBJ2-7, reads GAGVSQSPSNKVTEKGKDVELRCDPISGHTALYWYRQSLGQGLEFLIYFQGNSAPDKSGLPSDRFSAERTGGSVSTLTIQRTQQEDSAVYLCASSFGDARGYEQYFGPGTRLTVT.